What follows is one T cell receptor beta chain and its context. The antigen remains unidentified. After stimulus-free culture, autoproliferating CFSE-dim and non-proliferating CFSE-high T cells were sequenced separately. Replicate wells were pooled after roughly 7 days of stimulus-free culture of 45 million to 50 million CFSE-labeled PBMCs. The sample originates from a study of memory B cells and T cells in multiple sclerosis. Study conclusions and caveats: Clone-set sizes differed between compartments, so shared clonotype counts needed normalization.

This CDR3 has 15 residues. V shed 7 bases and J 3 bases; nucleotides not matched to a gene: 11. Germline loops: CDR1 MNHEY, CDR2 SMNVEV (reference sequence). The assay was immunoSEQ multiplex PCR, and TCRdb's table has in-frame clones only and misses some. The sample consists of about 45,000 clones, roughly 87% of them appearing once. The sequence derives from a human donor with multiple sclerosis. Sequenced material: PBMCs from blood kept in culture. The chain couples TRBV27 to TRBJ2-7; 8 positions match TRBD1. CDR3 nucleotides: TGTGCCAGCACTCCCTCTCGGGACAGGCGCTACGAGCAGTACTTC. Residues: CASTPSRDRRYEQYF.